What follows are 10 T cell receptor beta chains derived from one specimen sequenced in a study of cytomegalovirus exposure and HLA in healthy donors. The data were produced by immunoSEQ multiplex PCR, yet TCRdb's version contains in-frame clones alone and is incomplete. The sample lists about 340,000 clones; about nine tenths were seen once. Material: PBMCs. The receptors derive from a woman aged 18-29 years in good health and CMV-seronegative.

The gene calls are TRBV6-5 and TRBJ1-3; 9 nucleotides line up with TRBD1. Germline V gene sequence: CDR1 MNHEY, CDR2 SVGAGI. The length of the CDR3 is 16 residues. Trimming cost V 0 bases and J 3 bases; bases outside gene matches: 3. The CDR3 region has the DNA TGTGCCAGCAGTTACTCGGGACAGGGTCTTGGAAACACCATATATTTT. Protein sequence: CASSYSGQGLGNTIYF.

This clone was picked up one time. The J gene is TRBJ2-6, the V gene TRBV27, with D possibly matching TRBD1 (5 bases). Trimming pared 2 bases from V and 2 bases from J, leaving 16 bases between. This CDR3 spans 18 amino acids. CDR1 and CDR2 from the germline V gene are MNHEY and SMNVEV (reference sequence). The CDR3 sequence is CASSLDTGWRAGANVLTF. CDR3 bases: TGTGCCAGCAGTTTAGATACAGGTTGGCGTGCTGGGGCCAACGTCCTGACTTTC.

This clone has only one observation. The chain couples TRBV5-6 to TRBJ1-4; D gene uncertain. The CDR3 has 14 residues. CDR1 SGHDT and CDR2 YYEEEE come from the germline V gene. Trimming removed 3 bases from V and 7 bases from J, with 13 bases in between. The CDR3 DNA reads TGTGCCAGCAGCTCACTCGGGGAGCGTGAAAAACTGTTTTTT. Protein: CASSSLGEREKLFF.

This clone is a singleton in its sample. This chain connects TRBV29-1 to TRBJ1-3, with D possibly TRBD1 on 5 matching bases. CDR3 length: 16 residues. Trimming removed 6 bases from V and 2 bases from J, with 20 bases in between. Germline V CDR1 and CDR2: SQVTM, ANQGSEA. This CDR3 reads CSVRDLAEGTGNTIYF. The CDR3 nucleotides read TGCAGCGTGCGGGACCTCGCCGAAGGAACTGGAAACACCATATATTTT.

The J gene is TRBJ2-5, the V gene TRBV5-4; D remains ambiguous. Germline V gives CDR1 SGHNT, CDR2 YYREEE (reference sequence). V lost 2 bases to trimming and J lost 5 bases, with 4 bases between them. The CDR3 length is 11 residues. The CDR3 reads CASSFRETQYF. CDR3 nucleotides: TGTGCCAGCAGCTTTCGGGAGACCCAGTACTTC. Combining the CDR3 with reference TRBV5-4 and TRBJ2-5 gives the whole variable domain ETGVTQSPTHLIKTRGQQVTLRCSSQSGHNTVSWYQQALGQGPQFIFQYYREEENGRGNFPPRFSGLQFPNYSSELNVNALELDDSALYLCASSFRETQYFGPGTRLLVL.

The chain couples TRBV9 to TRBJ2-2; D unresolved. The V gene lost 0 bases and the J gene lost 5 bases, with 5 bases spanning the gap. This CDR3 region has 13 residues. CDR1 and CDR2 from the germline V gene are SGDLS and YYNGEE. The CDR3 bases are TGTGCCAGCAGCGTAGCGCGAACCGGGGAGCTGTTTTTT. This codes for CASSVARTGELFF.

The chain has TRBV6-5 and TRBJ2-3, with a possible D match to TRBD1 (6 bases). The CDR3 sequence is 15 residues long. Trimming left V 5 bases short and J 4 bases short, with 16 bases between. Germline lookup yields CDR1 MNHEY and CDR2 SVGAGI. Here the CDR3 reads CASSAQGFSADTQYF. Here the CDR3 DNA reads TGTGCCAGCAGTGCACAGGGCTTTTCTGCAGATACGCAGTATTTT.

The rearrangement links TRBV7-3 to TRBJ2-6; D may be TRBD2 (7 bases). The CDR3 spans 15 residues. Per germline, CDR1 SGHTA and CDR2 FQGTGA. Trimming took off 5 bases at V and 2 bases at J, with 10 bases between the two ends. The CDR3 sequence: CASSPGGAGANVLTF. The CDR3 DNA is TGTGCCAGCAGCCCGGGGGGCGCTGGGGCCAACGTCCTGACTTTC.

The chain has TRBV9 and TRBJ2-3; D is perhaps TRBD2 (6 bases). The CDR3 runs 15 residues. The V end was cut by 4 bases, the J end by 0 bases, with 12 bases between. CDR1 and CDR2 (germline): SGDLS, YYNGEE. CDR3 in DNA: TGTGCCAGCAGCCATAGCGGTAGTAGCACAGATACGCAGTATTTT. It yields the protein CASSHSGSSTDTQYF. Full variable domain (remainder filled in from reference TRBV9 and TRBJ2-3): DSGVTQTPKHLITATGQRVTLRCSPRSGDLSVYWYQQSLDQGLQFLIQYYNGEERAKGNILERFSAQQFPDLHSELNLSSLELGDSALYFCASSHSGSSTDTQYFGPGTRLTVL.

The chain recombines TRBV19 with TRBJ2-3, with TRBD1 as a possible D gene (5 bases). Trimming cost V 2 bases and J 6 bases, with 9 bases left between them. The CDR3 is 13 residues long. Germline lookup yields CDR1 LNHDA and CDR2 SQIVND (reference sequence). CDR3 DNA: TGTGCCAGTAGTATATCAGGGCCCGATACGCAGTATTTT. Residues: CASSISGPDTQYF.